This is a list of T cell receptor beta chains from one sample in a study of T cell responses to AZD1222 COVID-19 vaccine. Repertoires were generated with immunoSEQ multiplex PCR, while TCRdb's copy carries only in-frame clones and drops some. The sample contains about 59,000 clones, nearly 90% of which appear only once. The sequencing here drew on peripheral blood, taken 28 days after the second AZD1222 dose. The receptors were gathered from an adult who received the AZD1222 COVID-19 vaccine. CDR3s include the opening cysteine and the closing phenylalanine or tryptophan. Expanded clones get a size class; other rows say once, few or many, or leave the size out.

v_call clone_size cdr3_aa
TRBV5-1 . CASSNKDSLSYEQYF
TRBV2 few CASSVVSTDTQYF
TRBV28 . CASSYRGRHGYTF
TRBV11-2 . CASSLGLAGEGEQFF
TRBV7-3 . CASSSQEGTEAFF
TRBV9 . CASSTGTVGYGYTF
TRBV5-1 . CASSLGQGKTEAFF
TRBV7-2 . CASSLGRRGDNEKLFF
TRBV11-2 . CASSLDPYRLREAGSYEQYF
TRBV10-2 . CASRTSGSLDEQFF
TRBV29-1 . CSVGLLAGYNEQFF
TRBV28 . CASSLSPGRLNQPQHF
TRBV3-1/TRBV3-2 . CASSQVKTGGPRDTQYF
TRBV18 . CASSPQTGIFYSGNTIYF
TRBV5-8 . CASSLVLSVGANVLTF
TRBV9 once CASSPREQGANYEQYF
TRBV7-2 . CASSSPGLALEQFF
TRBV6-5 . CASSYSWIEVQQPQHF
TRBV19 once CASRRGGQGNSPLHF
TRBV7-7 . CASSGGLADTGELFF
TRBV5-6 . CASSPLRSSYNEQFF
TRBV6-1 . CASSEVGRVGDGYTF
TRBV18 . CASSRSQETQYF
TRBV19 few CASSIEVGGRRAGELFF
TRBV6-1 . CASSEYRDGYTF
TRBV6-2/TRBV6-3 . CASSYSLAGGYEQYF
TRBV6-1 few CASSELGGRTTGELFF
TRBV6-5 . CASDSRANTEAFF
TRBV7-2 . CASSLGRQETQYF
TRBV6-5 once CASSYGRGSYNEQFF
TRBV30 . CAWALRQGEPQHF
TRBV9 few CASSVTNQGKSPLHF
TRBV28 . CASSSGQGTYNSPLHF
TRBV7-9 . CASSHIRDPTLTSSYEQYF
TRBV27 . CASARGGGKRETQYF
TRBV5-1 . CASSEPQGVRRADTQYF
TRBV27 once CASSLQGTEKLFF
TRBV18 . CASSPPGRAHEQYF
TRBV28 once CASSTGQGVNQPQHF
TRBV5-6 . CASSLYSGEKLFF
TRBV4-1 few CASSQDLAPNTEAFF